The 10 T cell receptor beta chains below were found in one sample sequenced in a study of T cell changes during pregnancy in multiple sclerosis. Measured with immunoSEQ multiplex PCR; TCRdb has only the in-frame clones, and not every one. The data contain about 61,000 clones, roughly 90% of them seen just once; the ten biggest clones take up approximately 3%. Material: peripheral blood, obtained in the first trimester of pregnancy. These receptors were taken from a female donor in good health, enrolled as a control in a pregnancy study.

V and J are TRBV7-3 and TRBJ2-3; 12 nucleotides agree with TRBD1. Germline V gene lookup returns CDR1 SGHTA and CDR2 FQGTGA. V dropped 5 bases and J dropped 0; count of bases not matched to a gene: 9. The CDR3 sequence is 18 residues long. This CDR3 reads CASSADGTGGASTDTQYF. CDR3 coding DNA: TGTGCCAGCAGCGCTGACGGGACAGGGGGCGCGAGCACAGATACGCAGTATTTT.

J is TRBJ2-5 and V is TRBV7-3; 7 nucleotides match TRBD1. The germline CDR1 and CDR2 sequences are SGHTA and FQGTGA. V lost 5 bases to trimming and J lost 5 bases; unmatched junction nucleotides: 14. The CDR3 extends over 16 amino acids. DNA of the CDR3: TGTGCCAGCAGCCTAGGGGGCCTTACTAGTGTCGAGACCCAGTACTTC. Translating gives CASSLGGLTSVETQYF.

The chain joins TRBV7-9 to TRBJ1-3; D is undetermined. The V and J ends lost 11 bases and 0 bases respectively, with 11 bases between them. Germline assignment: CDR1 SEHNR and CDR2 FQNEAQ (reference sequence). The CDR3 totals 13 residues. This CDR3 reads CALAGNSGNTIYF. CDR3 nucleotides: TGTGCCTTGGCAGGAAACTCTGGAAACACCATATATTTT.

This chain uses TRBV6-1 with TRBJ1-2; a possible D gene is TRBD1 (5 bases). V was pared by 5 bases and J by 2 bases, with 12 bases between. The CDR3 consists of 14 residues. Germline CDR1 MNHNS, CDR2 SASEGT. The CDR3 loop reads CASSPWGGNYGYTF. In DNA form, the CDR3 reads TGTGCCAGCAGTCCCTGGGGGGGGAACTATGGCTACACCTTC.

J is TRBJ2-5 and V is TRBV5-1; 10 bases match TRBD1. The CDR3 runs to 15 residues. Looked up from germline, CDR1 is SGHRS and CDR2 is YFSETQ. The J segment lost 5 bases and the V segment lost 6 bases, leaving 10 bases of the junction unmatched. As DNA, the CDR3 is TGCGCCAGCATGTCGACAGGGGGCTTAGGGGAGACCCAGTACTTC. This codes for CASMSTGGLGETQYF.

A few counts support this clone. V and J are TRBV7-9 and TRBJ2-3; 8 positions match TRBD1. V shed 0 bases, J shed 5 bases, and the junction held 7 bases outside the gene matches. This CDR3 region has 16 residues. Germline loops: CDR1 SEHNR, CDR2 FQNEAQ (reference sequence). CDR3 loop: CASSLAFDRGGDTQYF. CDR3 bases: TGTGCCAGCAGCTTAGCGTTTGACAGGGGAGGAGATACGCAGTATTTT.

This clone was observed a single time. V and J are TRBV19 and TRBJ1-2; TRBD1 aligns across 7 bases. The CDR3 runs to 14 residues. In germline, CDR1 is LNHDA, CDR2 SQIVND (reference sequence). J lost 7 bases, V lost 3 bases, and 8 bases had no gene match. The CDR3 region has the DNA TGTGCCAGTAGTATCCGCCAGGGGGTAGGTGGCTACACCTTC. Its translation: CASSIRQGVGGYTF.

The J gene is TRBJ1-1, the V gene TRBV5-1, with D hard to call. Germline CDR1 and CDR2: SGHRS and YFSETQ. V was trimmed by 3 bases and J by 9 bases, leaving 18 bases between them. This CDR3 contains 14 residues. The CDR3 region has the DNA TGCGCCAGCAGCTCTAACAGTTCTCCGCTGAAAGCTTTCTTT. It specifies CASSSNSSPLKAFF.

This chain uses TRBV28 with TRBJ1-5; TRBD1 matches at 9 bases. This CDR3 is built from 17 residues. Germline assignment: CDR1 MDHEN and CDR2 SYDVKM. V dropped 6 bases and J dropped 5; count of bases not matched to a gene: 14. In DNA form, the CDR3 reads TGTGCCAGCAGATCTCACGTAAGGACAGGGGAAGATCAGCCCCAGCATTTT. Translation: CASRSHVRTGEDQPQHF.

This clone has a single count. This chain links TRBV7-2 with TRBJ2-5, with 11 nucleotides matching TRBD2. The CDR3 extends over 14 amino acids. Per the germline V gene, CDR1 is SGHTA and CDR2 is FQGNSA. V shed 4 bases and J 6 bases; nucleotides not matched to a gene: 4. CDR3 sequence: CASSYTSGGQTQYF. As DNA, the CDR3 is TGTGCCAGCAGCTACACTAGCGGGGGTCAGACCCAGTACTTC.